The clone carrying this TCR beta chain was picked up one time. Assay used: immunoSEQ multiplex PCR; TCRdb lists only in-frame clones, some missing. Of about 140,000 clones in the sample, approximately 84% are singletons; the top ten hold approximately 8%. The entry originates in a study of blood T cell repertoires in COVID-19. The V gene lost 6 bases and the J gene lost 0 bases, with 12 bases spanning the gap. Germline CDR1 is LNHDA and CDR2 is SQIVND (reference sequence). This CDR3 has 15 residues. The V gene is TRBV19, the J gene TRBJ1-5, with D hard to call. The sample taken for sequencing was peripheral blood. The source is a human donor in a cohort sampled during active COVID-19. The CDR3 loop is CASSSMGPSNQPQHF. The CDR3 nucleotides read TGTGCCAGTAGCTCGATGGGCCCTAGCAATCAGCCCCAGCATTTT.